This T cell receptor beta chain came from a study of tumor and adjacent non-tumor tissue in lung cancer. Study-level information: Patients were aged about 30 to 76, 10 men and 4 to 6 women, stage I to III. Study results and caveats: Normal lung showed higher cumulative top 100 clone frequency than tumor.

The CDR3 sequence is 17 residues long. Germline V gene data show CDR1 as DFQATT and CDR2 as SNEGSKA (reference sequence). The J segment lost 5 bases and the V segment lost 1 base, leaving 11 bases of the junction unmatched. No cell sorting was done before RNA was extracted from the tissue. This non-tumor lung sample came from over 3 cm beyond the tumor edge. A modified ARM-PCR protocol with three rounds of nested PCR amplified TCRbeta. TCRdb passed the multiplex PCR reads through MiXCR, listing each CDR3 protein once. The table shows some 80,000 distinct CDR3 sequences, with around three quarters occurring only once. With regard to this clonotype: The antigen is not known. Being one base from a much bigger clone, this may be a read error.

This chain joins TRBV20-1 and TRBJ2-6; 7 bases are a match to TRBD1. This sequence was found in a woman aged 50 to 60 with non-small cell lung cancer. Sequenced sample: distant non-tumor lung tissue. CDR3 amino acids: CSARAGIGGDWANVLTF. In nucleotides, the CDR3 is TGCAGTGCTAGAGCCGGGATAGGGGGCGACTGGGCCAACGTCCTGACTTTC.